These T cell receptor beta chains were read from a single sample in a study of shared clonotypes between healthy human individuals. Profiled with immunoSEQ multiplex PCR; TCRdb holds only in-frame clones, not every one. The sample comprises 600,000 to 750,000 clones, 90% of which are singletons, and around a third rests with the top ten. Sequenced sample: memory CD8+ T cells from PBMCs. The origin of the receptors is a man aged 18-30 years in good health. Some clones in this sample may be carry-over from other donors' samples. Both conserved end residues are part of each CDR3. A D gene is named only where the DNA matches it firmly. Clone sizes are given selectively: once, few, many, or a class where the clone is expanded.

TRBJ2-1	TRBV13	.	TRBD2	TGTGCCAGCAGCTTCGGGACTAGCAATGAGCAGTTCTTC	CASSFGTSNEQFF
TRBJ2-7	TRBV29-1	once	.	TGCAGCGTTTTGGGGGGCTGGGACGAGCAGTACTTC	CSVLGGWDEQYF
TRBJ2-1	TRBV7-8	.	TRBD1	TGTGCCAGCAGCGCTAGCCTAACGGACAGGGCCCATGAGCAGTTCTTC	CASSASLTDRAHEQFF
TRBJ1-6	TRBV27	once	TRBD1	TGTGCCAGCAGTTGGGCAGGGGGCGTTAATTCACCCCTCCACTTT	CASSWAGGVNSPLHF
TRBJ2-7	TRBV7-9	.	.	TGTGCCAGCAGCGTCGGGCGGGACAGCTCCTACGAGCAGTACTTC	CASSVGRDSSYEQYF
TRBJ2-3	TRBV5-1	.	.	TGCGCCAGCAGCTGGGGGTCCAATTCATGGGATACGCAGTATTTT	CASSWGSNSWDTQYF
TRBJ1-1	TRBV19	.	.	TGTGCCAGTTCTTTTGGTAATCAGAACACTGAAGCTTTCTTT	CASSFGNQNTEAFF
TRBJ1-5	TRBV6-9	.	.	TGTGCCAGCAGTAAAATGACAGACCATAGCAATCAGCCCCAGCATTTT	CASSKMTDHSNQPQHF
TRBJ1-5	TRBV27	.	.	TGTGCCAGCAGTTTAAATGGCAATCAGCCCCAGCATTTT	CASSLNGNQPQHF
TRBJ2-6	TRBV6-6	.	.	TGTGCCAGCAGTCCCCGTCCGGTTGCTGGGGCCAACGTCCTGACTTTC	CASSPRPVAGANVLTF
TRBJ2-5	TRBV4-1	.	TRBD1	TGCGCCAGCTCCATAAGGGGGACAGTACAAGAGACCCAGTACTTC	CASSIRGTVQETQYF
TRBJ1-4	TRBV6-5	.	.	TGTGCCAGCAGTCCCCAGGCGGCCCTTAATGAAAAACTGTTTTTT	CASSPQAALNEKLFF
TRBJ1-5	TRBV7-2	.	TRBD1	TGTGCCAGCAGCCCGGACAGGGGTTGGGATCAGCCCCAGCATTTT	CASSPDRGWDQPQHF
TRBJ2-7	TRBV6-5	.	.	TGTGCCAGCAGCCAGGGACTTGAAGCGCCCTACGAGCAGTACTTC	CASSQGLEAPYEQYF
TRBJ2-7	TRBV4-3	once	.	TGCGCCAGCAGCCACGGACAACGCCACGAGCAGTACTTC	CASSHGQRHEQYF
TRBJ1-1	TRBV30	.	.	TGTGCCTGGGGATACGGTCCTGAAGCTTTCTTT	CAWGYGPEAFF